The 20 T cell receptor beta chains below were found in one sample sequenced in a study of cytomegalovirus exposure and HLA in healthy donors. In the PCR, 60 Vbeta and 13 Jbeta primers were used. TCRdb's table, derived via immunoSEQ multiplex PCR, lists solely in-frame clones and lacks some. Of under 150,000 clones listed, approximately 80% are singletons. The source material was PBMCs. Receptors originate from a woman aged 40 to 50 in good health and CMV-seropositive.

V and J are TRBV7-9 and TRBJ2-1; TRBD2 aligns across 9 bases. This CDR3 is 13 amino acids long. Trimming cost V 10 bases and J 6 bases; bases outside gene matches: 7. Germline V gives CDR1 SEHNR, CDR2 FQNEAQ (reference sequence). For the CDR3, the DNA is TGTGCCACCTTGGCTAGCGGGACCAATGAGCAGTTCTTC. Translation: CATLASGTNEQFF.

The V and J genes are TRBV6-6 and TRBJ2-1; 8 bases line up with TRBD2. V shed 4 bases and J 6 bases; nucleotides not matched to a gene: 5. Germline CDR1 and CDR2: MNHNY and SVGAGI (reference sequence). The CDR3 consists of 14 residues. CDR3 sequence: CASSLASGSNEQFF. CDR3 nucleotides: TGTGCCAGCAGTTTGGCTAGCGGGTCCAATGAGCAGTTCTTC.

The rearrangement links TRBV28 to TRBJ2-3; the match to TRBD2 covers 7 bases. The CDR3 loop spans 15 amino acids. V was pared by 4 bases and J by 4 bases, with 8 bases of the junction left unmatched. The germline gives CDR1 MDHEN, CDR2 SYDVKM. For the CDR3, the DNA is TGTGCCAGCAGTTCAACTAGCGATTCGGCAGATACGCAGTATTTT. Protein sequence: CASSSTSDSADTQYF.

The rearrangement joins TRBV9 to TRBJ2-7; TRBD1 aligns across 7 bases. Germline V gene lookup returns CDR1 SGDLS and CDR2 YYNGEE. Trimming removed 1 base from V and 1 base from J; junction bases left unmatched: 5. The CDR3 is 15 residues long. CDR3 sequence: CASSVSVQGSYEQYF. CDR3 DNA sequence: TGTGCCAGCAGCGTAAGCGTACAGGGGTCCTACGAGCAGTACTTC. Drawing the rest from reference TRBV9 and TRBJ2-7, the complete variable domain is DSGVTQTPKHLITATGQRVTLRCSPRSGDLSVYWYQQSLDQGLQFLIQYYNGEERAKGNILERFSAQQFPDLHSELNLSSLELGDSALYFCASSVSVQGSYEQYFGPGTRLTVT.

V usage is TRBV19 and J usage is TRBJ1-5, with no clear D. Between the trimmed V and J ends, which lost 2 bases and 0 bases, there was a span of 8 bases. The CDR3 extends over 15 amino acids. The V gene's germline CDR1 is LNHDA and CDR2 SQIVND (reference sequence). Here the CDR3 reads CASSITGSSNQPQHF. CDR3 nucleotides: TGTGCCAGTAGTATAACGGGGTCTAGCAATCAGCCCCAGCATTTT.

The chain carries TRBV9 and TRBJ1-3; a weak D match, TRBD1 (5 bases). Per germline, CDR1 SGDLS and CDR2 YYNGEE. The CDR3 totals 13 residues. The V gene lost 3 bases and the J gene lost 4 bases, with 8 bases spanning the gap. Written as DNA, the CDR3 is TGTGCCAGCAGCGGGGGCGTCGGAAACACCATATATTTT. This gives the protein CASSGGVGNTIYF.

This chain connects TRBV2 to TRBJ1-4; TRBD1 agrees at 7 bases. V lost 10 bases and J lost 6; bases outside the gene matches: 11. Germline V gene lookup returns CDR1 SNHLY and CDR2 FYNNEI. This CDR3 contains 14 residues. The CDR3 DNA reads TGTGCCACTTCAAGGGACAGTCGGGATGAAAAACTGTTTTTT. Translating gives CATSRDSRDEKLFF.

The V gene is TRBV5-1, the J gene TRBJ2-1, with D maybe TRBD2 (5 bases). Germline values: CDR1 SGHRS, CDR2 YFSETQ. V was pared by 3 bases and J by 8 bases, with 6 bases between. The CDR3 is 11 residues long. CDR3 in amino acids: CASSSSYEQFF. CDR3 sequence (DNA): TGCGCCAGCAGCTCTAGCTATGAGCAGTTCTTC.

J is TRBJ1-1 and V is TRBV7-8; D remains unclear. Deletions cut 2 bases from V and 1 base from J, with 11 bases between. Germline V CDR1 and CDR2: SGHVS, FQNEAQ. The CDR3 contains 15 residues. The CDR3 region has the DNA TGTGCCAGCAGCTTACTACAGAGTTCGAACACTGAAGCTTTCTTT. Protein: CASSLLQSSNTEAFF.

The rearrangement uses TRBV7-2 and TRBJ2-1; D is possibly TRBD2 (6 bases). Per the germline V gene, CDR1 is SGHTA and CDR2 is FQGNSA. The CDR3 extends over 14 amino acids. V lost 2 bases and J 10 bases, leaving 15 bases between the germline ends. The CDR3 coding sequence is TGTGCCAGCAGCTTAATGCCCGGGGCGGGAGAGCAGTTCTTC. This codes for CASSLMPGAGEQFF.

The chain carries TRBV27 and TRBJ1-1, with 8 bases matching TRBD1. V shed 5 bases and J 9 bases; nucleotides not matched to a gene: 20. Germline lookup yields CDR1 MNHEY and CDR2 SMNVEV (reference sequence). The CDR3 covers 17 residues. The CDR3 here is CASSPRTGFLVNNQAFF. CDR3 coding DNA: TGTGCCAGCAGTCCGAGGACAGGGTTTTTAGTAAACAACCAAGCTTTCTTT.

This clone was seen a few times. This chain connects TRBV5-6 to TRBJ1-2; D remains unclear. The CDR3 length is 14 residues. CDR1 is SGHDT and CDR2 is YYEEEE in the germline V gene. V lost 0 bases and J 4 bases, leaving 10 bases between the germline ends. The CDR3 sequence: CASSLGSSSYGYTF. Here the CDR3 DNA reads TGTGCCAGCAGCTTGGGCAGTAGCTCCTATGGCTACACCTTC.

This chain joins TRBV27 and TRBJ2-3; a weak D match, TRBD2 (6 bases). The CDR3 loop spans 14 amino acids. V lost 6 bases to trimming and J lost 0 bases, with 10 bases between them. Per germline, CDR1 MNHEY and CDR2 SMNVEV (reference sequence). CDR3 residues: CASSTLASTDTQYF. The CDR3 bases are TGTGCCAGCAGCACGCTAGCGAGCACAGATACGCAGTATTTT.

The J gene is TRBJ1-4, the V gene TRBV18, with D uncertain. The CDR3 runs to 14 residues. Looked up from germline, CDR1 is KGHSH and CDR2 is LQKENI. V shed 2 bases and J shed 7 bases, with 11 bases lying between them. The CDR3 region is CASSPVSGVEKLFF. The CDR3 DNA sequence: TGTGCCAGCTCACCAGTATCCGGTGTTGAAAAACTGTTTTTT.

The chain is built from TRBV9 and TRBJ1-1, with 7 positions matching TRBD1. The CDR3 totals 14 residues. Germline V CDR1 and CDR2: SGDLS, YYNGEE. J was trimmed by 6 bases and V by 3 bases; bases with no gene match: 8. CDR3 in amino acids: CASSASLTGAEAFF. CDR3 nucleotides: TGTGCCAGCAGCGCCTCACTTACAGGGGCTGAAGCTTTCTTT. Combining the CDR3 with reference TRBV9 and TRBJ1-1 gives the whole variable domain DSGVTQTPKHLITATGQRVTLRCSPRSGDLSVYWYQQSLDQGLQFLIQYYNGEERAKGNILERFSAQQFPDLHSELNLSSLELGDSALYFCASSASLTGAEAFFGQGTRLTVV.

The chain has TRBV28 and TRBJ1-2, with 8 bases that match TRBD1. The length of the CDR3 is 15 residues. Germline loops: CDR1 MDHEN, CDR2 SYDVKM. The trim removed 5 bases at V and 6 bases at J, leaving 11 bases unmatched. The CDR3 coding sequence is TGTGCCAGCAGTCCCCCGGGGACAGGAAGCGATGGCTACACCTTC. Its translation: CASSPPGTGSDGYTF.

The chain has TRBV28 and TRBJ2-3; D remains ambiguous. Trimming pared 5 bases from V and 2 bases from J, leaving 5 bases between. This CDR3 comprises 12 residues. Germline values: CDR1 MDHEN, CDR2 SYDVKM. The CDR3: CASSLPTDTQYF. CDR3 nucleotides: TGTGCCAGCAGTCTCCCCACAGATACGCAGTATTTT.

This clone showed up just a few times. This CDR3 is CSVVMGNIQYF. The DNA of the CDR3 is TGCAGCGTTGTGATGGGCAACATTCAGTACTTC. The gene calls are TRBV29-1 and TRBJ2-4; the D is unclear. Germline lookup yields CDR1 SQVTM and CDR2 ANQGSEA. The length of the CDR3 is 11 residues. The germline V and J ends were trimmed by 4 bases and 7 bases, with 8 bases remaining between them.

The chain couples TRBV2 to TRBJ1-5; TRBD1 matches at 10 bases. The germline V gene encodes CDR1 SNHLY and CDR2 FYNNEI. The CDR3 consists of 17 residues. Losses at the gene ends were 0 bases for V and 5 bases for J; bases not matched to a gene: 7. Written as DNA, the CDR3 is TGTGCCAGCAGTGAAGCGGGACCGGGACAGGGGTATCAGCCCCAGCATTTT. Translated, it gives CASSEAGPGQGYQPQHF.

This chain links TRBV25-1 with TRBJ1-3; D unclear. This CDR3 spans 14 amino acids. V was clipped by 4 bases and J by 0 bases, with 7 bases between them. Germline V gene data show CDR1 as MGHDK and CDR2 as SYGVNS. Written as DNA, the CDR3 is TGTGCCAGCAGTGGAGGAGGCTCTGGAAACACCATATATTTT. Its translation is CASSGGGSGNTIYF.